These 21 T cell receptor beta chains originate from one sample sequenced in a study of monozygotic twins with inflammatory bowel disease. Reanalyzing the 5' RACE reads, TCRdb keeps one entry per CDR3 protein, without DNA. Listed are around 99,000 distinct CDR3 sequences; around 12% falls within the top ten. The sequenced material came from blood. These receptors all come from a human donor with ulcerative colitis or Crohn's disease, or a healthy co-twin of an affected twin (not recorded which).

The CDR3 here is CASSQEARTGSSYNSPLHF. The genes are TRBV4-3 and TRBJ1-6; TCRdb picks TRBD1, but there is no DNA to check that call. Germline CDR1 reads LGHNA; CDR2 reads YSLEER. This CDR3 contains 19 residues.

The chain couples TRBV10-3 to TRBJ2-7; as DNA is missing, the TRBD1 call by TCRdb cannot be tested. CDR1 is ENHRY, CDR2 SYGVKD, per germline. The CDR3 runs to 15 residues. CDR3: CAISESGTATYEQYF.

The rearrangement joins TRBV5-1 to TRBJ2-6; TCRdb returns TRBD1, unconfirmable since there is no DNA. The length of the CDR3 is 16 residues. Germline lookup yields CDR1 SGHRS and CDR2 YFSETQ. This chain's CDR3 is CASSLVGASGANVLTF.

The CDR3 reads CASRWGSSYEQYF. V and J are TRBV28 and TRBJ2-7. The CDR3 contains 13 residues. Germline assignment: CDR1 MDHEN and CDR2 SYDVKM.

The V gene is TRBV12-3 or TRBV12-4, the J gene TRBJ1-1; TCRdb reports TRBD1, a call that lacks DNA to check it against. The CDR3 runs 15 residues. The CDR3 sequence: CASSLTSGQGTEAFF.

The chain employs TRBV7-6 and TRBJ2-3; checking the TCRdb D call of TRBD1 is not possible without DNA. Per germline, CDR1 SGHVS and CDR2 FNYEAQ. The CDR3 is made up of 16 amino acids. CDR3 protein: CASSPGTAQRADTQYF.

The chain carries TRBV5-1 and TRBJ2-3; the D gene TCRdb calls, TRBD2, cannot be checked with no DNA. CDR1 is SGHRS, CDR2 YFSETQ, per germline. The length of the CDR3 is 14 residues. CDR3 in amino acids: CASRTSGGTDMQYF.

The CDR3 here is CASSFDPWTQNIQYF. The rearrangement links TRBV5-5 to TRBJ2-4. Germline CDR1 and CDR2: SGHKS and YYEKEE (reference sequence). The CDR3 runs to 15 residues.

CDR3 sequence: CASSLMGGQTIYYGYTF. The chain joins TRBV5-1 to TRBJ1-2; as DNA is missing, the TRBD1 call by TCRdb cannot be tested. The CDR3 contains 17 residues. Germline V gives CDR1 SGHRS, CDR2 YFSETQ.

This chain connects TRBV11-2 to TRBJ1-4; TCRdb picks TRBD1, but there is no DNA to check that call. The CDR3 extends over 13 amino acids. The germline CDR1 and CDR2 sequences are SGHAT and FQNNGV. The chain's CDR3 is CASREGGDEKLFF.

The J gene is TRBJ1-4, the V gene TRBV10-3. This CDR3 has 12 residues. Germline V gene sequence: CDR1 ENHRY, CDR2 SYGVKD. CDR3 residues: CATRKDGEKLFF.

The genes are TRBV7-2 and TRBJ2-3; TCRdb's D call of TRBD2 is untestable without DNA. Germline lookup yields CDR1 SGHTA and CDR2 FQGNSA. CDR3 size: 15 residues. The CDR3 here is CASSSSGLSTDTQYF.

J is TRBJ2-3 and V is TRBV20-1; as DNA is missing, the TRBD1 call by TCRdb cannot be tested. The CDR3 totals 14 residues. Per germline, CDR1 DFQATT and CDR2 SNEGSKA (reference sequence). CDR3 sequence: CSARDPLVADTQYF.

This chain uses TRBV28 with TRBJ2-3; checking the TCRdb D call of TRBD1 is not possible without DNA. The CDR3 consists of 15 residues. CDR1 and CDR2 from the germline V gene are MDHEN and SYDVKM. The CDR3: CASSTRQGGKDTQYF.

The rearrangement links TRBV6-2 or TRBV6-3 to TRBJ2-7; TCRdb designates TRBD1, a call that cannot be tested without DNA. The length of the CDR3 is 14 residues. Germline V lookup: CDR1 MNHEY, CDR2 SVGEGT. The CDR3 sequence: CASTTGTGPYEQYF.

CDR3 sequence: CASSLDVANTEAFF. The chain joins TRBV5-1 to TRBJ1-1. CDR1 is SGHRS and CDR2 is YFSETQ in the germline V gene. The CDR3 length is 14 residues. Using reference TRBV5-1 and TRBJ1-1 for the parts outside the CDR3, the full variable domain is KAGVTQTPRYLIKTRGQQVTLSCSPISGHRSVSWYQQTPGQGLQFLFEYFSETQRNKGNFPGRFSGRQFSNSRSEMNVSTLELGDSALYLCASSLDVANTEAFFGQGTRLTVV.

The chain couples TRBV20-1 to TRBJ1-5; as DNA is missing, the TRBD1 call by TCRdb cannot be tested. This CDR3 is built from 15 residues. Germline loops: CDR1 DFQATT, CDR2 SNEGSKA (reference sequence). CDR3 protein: CSAREWGQGVYPQHF.

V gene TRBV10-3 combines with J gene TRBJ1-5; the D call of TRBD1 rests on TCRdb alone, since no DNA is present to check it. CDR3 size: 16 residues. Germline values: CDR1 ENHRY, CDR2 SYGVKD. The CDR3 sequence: CAISAGPDRPNQPQHF.

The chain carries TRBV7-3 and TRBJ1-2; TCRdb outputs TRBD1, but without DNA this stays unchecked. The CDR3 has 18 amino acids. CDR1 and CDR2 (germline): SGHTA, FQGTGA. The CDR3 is CASTLPRGTWRILGGYTF.

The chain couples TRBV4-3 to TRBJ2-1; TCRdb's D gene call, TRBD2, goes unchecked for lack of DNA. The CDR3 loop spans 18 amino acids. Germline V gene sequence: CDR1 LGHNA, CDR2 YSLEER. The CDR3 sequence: CASSFGLAGGLYVDEQFF.

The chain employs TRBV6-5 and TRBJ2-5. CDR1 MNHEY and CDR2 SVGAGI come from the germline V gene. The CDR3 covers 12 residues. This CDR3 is CSSSYSGETQYF.